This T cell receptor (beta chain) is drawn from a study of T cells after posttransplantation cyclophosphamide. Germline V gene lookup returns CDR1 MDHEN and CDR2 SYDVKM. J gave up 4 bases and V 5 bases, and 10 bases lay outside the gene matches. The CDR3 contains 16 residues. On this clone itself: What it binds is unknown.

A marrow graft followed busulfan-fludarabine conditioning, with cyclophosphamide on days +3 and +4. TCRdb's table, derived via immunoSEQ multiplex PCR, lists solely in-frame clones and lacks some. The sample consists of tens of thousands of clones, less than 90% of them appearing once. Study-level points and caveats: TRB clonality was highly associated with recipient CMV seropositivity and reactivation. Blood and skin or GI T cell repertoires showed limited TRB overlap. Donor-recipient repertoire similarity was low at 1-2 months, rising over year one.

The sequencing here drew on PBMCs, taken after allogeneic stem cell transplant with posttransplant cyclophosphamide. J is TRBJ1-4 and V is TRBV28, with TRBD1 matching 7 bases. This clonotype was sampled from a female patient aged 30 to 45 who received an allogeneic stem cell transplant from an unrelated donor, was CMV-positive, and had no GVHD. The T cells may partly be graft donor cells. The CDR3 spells CASSPSTGTVNEKLFF. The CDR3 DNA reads TGTGCCAGCAGTCCCTCGACCGGGACAGTTAATGAAAAACTGTTTTTT.